This T cell receptor beta chain was captured by sequencing in a study of CD8 T cells in Susac syndrome. With random hexamers, roughly 0.45 to 1 ug RNA was reverse transcribed. The authors amplified TCR beta CDR3 across 54 Vbeta and 13 Jbeta using immunoSEQ multiplex PCR. TCRdb reprocessed the immunoSEQ multiplex PCR reads with MiXCR, giving one entry per CDR3 protein. The sample carries over 100,000 distinct CDR3 sequences, just under 95% recorded once. This clonotype was seen a few times. CDR3 size: 15 residues. Trimming left V 0 bases short and J 0 bases short, with 7 bases between. TCR beta sequences were obtained from blood CD8+ and CD4+ T cells. Healthy donors matched for age and sex were used as controls. The CD8+ and CD4+ T cells were negatively isolated, with the TEMRA cells enriched by FACS.

The sample taken for sequencing was CD8+ T cells from PBMCs. V and J are TRBV12-3 or TRBV12-4 and TRBJ2-3; no firm D call. The TCR sequence derives from a human donor in good health. The CDR3: CASSLAGASTDTQYF. As DNA, the CDR3 is TGTGCCAGCAGTTTAGCGGGTGCTAGCACAGATACGCAGTATTTT.